Below, one T cell receptor (beta chain) is given with its context. Antigen: not known. The record originates from a study of OX40 agonist ivuxolimab in advanced cancers. Overall study context: Dose-escalation patients suffered from hepatocellular carcinoma, melanoma, renal cell or head and neck cancer. Earlier treatment with anti-PD-1, anti-PD-L1 or anti-CTLA-4 was permitted, and roughly 40% had received some. Study observations and caveats: People who partly responded at 0.1-3.0 mg/kg had some of the least clonal expansion seen. At 0.1 to 3.0 mg/kg, clonal expansion of CD4+ and CD8+ blood T cells had occurred by week 6.

With 7 bases removed from V and 4 bases from J, the gap between germline ends came to 19 bases. The germline V gene has CDR1 MNHNS and CDR2 SASEGT. This CDR3 is built from 15 residues. Clones were read by immunoSEQ multiplex PCR, and TCRdb kept only the in-frame ones, dropping some. The sample comprises over 75,000 clones, approximately 88% of which are singletons, and less than 1.5% rests with the top ten. Sequencing was performed on CD4+ or CD8+ T cells sorted from blood, taken in a trial of the OX40 agonist ivuxolimab. The chain uses TRBV6-1 and TRBJ1-2, with D hard to call. This clonotype was sampled from an adult with an advanced solid tumor such as melanoma, head and neck, liver or kidney cancer. The CDR3 is CASKLDGKGPYGYTF. The CDR3 bases are TGTGCCAGCAAACTTGACGGGAAGGGCCCCTATGGCTACACCTTC.